The TCR beta chain described here comes from a study of beta chain features in type 1 diabetes. Findings and caveats of the study: All four CD4+ subsets from Type 1 diabetes patients carried moderately but significantly shorter TCRB CDR3s.

The CDR3 is 15 amino acids. Trimming took 6 bases from V and 0 from J; bases not matched to a gene: 3. Germline V gene data show CDR1 as MDHEN and CDR2 as SYDVKM. TCRB transcripts that were expressed got sequenced, as all of the isolated RNA had been reverse transcribed. The assay was immunoSEQ multiplex PCR, and TCRdb's table has in-frame clones only and misses some. Seen here are 140,000 or so clones, 10% observed once, and the top ten hold around 1.2%. This clone was seen a few times. Antigen specificity is unknown. Sequenced input: naive CD4+ T cells from blood. The receptor was derived from a man aged 18 to 30 in good health. The V and J genes are TRBV28 and TRBJ2-2; 8 bases line up with TRBD1. The CDR3 here is CASRGGQANTGELFF. The CDR3 DNA is TGTGCCAGCAGGGGGGGACAGGCGAACACCGGGGAGCTGTTTTTT.